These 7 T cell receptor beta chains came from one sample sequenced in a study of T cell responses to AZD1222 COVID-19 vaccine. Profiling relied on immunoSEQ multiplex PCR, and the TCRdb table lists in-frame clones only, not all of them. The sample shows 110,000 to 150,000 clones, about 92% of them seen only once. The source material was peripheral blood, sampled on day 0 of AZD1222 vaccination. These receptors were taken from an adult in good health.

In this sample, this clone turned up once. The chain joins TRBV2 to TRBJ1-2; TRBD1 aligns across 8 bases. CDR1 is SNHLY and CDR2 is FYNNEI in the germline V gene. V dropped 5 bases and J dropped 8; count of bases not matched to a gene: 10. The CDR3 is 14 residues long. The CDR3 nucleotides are TGTGCCAGCAGTTCGGACAGGGAGGTGTGGGGCTACACCTTC. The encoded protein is CASSSDREVWGYTF. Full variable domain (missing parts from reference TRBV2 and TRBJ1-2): EPEVTQTPSHQVTQMGQEVILRCVPISNHLYFYWYRQILGQKVEFLVSFYNNEISEKSEIFDDQFSVERPDGSNFTLKIRSTKLEDSAMYFCASSSDREVWGYTFGSGTRLTVV.

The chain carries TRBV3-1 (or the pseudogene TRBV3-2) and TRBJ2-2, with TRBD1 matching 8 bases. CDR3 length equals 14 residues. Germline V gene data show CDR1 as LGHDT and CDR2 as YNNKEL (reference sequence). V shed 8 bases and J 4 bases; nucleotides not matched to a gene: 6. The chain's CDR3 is CASVDRGGTGELFF. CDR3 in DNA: TGTGCCAGCGTCGACAGGGGTGGCACCGGGGAGCTGTTTTTT.

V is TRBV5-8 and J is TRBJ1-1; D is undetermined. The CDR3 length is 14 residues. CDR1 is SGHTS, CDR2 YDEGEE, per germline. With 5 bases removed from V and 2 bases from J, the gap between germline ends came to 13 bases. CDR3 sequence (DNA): TGTGCCAGCAGGAATTGGAGGGCTAACACTGAAGCTTTCTTT. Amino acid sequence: CASRNWRANTEAFF.

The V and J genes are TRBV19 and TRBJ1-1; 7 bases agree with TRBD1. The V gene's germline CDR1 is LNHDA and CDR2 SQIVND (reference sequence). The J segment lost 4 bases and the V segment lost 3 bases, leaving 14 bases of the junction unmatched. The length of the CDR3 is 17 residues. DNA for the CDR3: TGTGCCAGTAGTATGGAGAAATTTAGGGGGCGACGCACTGAAGCTTTCTTT. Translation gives CASSMEKFRGRRTEAFF.

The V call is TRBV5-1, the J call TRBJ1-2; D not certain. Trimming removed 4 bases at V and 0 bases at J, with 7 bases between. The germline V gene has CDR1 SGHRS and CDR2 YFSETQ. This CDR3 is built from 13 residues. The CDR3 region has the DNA TGCGCCAGCAGCCCAGTGTCTAACTATGGCTACACCTTC. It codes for CASSPVSNYGYTF.

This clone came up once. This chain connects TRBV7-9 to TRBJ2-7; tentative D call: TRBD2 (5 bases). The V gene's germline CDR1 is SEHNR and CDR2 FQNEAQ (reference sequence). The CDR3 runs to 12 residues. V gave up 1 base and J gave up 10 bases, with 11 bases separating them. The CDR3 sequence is CASSLGPGSQYF. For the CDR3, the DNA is TGTGCCAGCAGCTTAGGTCCGGGGAGTCAGTACTTC.

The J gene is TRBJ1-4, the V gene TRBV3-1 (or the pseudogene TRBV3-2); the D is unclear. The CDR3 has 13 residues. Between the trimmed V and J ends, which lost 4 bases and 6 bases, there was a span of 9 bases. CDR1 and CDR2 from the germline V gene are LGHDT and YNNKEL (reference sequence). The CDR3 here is CASSPFWDEKLFF. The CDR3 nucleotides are TGTGCCAGCAGCCCTTTCTGGGATGAAAAACTGTTTTTT.